The clone carrying this T cell receptor beta chain has at least ten counts. The antigen is unknown. This sample stems from a study of blood T cells in healthy people across ages. Notes on the study in general: TCR beta diversity correlated strongly with naive T cell percentage. Older age went with lower TCR beta diversity per million T cells, in a roughly linear way. Whereas aged donors had fewer naive CD4+ cells, long-lived donors had more of them and higher diversity.

Together with a sample-barcoded 5' primer, a J-beta primer mix was included in a second PCR lasting about 6 to 11 cycles. Any given sample supplied a minimum of 2.5 million CDR3-containing paired-end reads. Each CDR3 protein gets one entry after TCRdb re-called the 5' RACE reads with MiXCR. The table shows about 670,000 distinct CDR3 sequences, with 40% to 65% occurring only once. Trimming removed 9 bases at V and 1 base at J, with 10 bases between. The CDR3 has 13 residues. Germline assignment: CDR1 MNHEY and CDR2 SVGAGI. This TCR came from a woman of 80 years or more in good health. V gene TRBV6-5 combines with J gene TRBJ2-1; D call uncertain. Sequencing was performed on blood. CDR3 bases: TGTGCCAGTGGGTCCTGGTCCTACAATGAGCAGTTCTTC. Protein: CASGSWSYNEQFF.